This TCR beta chain derives from a study of shared clonotypes between healthy human individuals. Points from the study as a whole: Only blood was sampled; tissue repertoires likely differ.

Naive CD8 cells comprised CD45RO-negative, CCR7-positively selected cells, excluding terminally differentiated effector memory CD45RA+ cells. Concerning this clone: No antigen is known for it.

Per germline, CDR1 SEHNR and CDR2 FQNEAQ (reference sequence). The CDR3 contains 17 residues. V dropped 4 bases and J dropped 0; count of bases not matched to a gene: 11. At a deep level, the assay was run. Per the study methods: Filtering was not the same, since immunoSEQ gave junction-only sequences without quality scores. The protocol was immunoSEQ multiplex PCR, while the TCRdb copy is restricted to in-frame clones and leaves out a portion. The V and J calls and clone size come from that table; D and trimming were worked out from the DNA. This sample has 2 million to 2.5 million clones; just under 95% occur once, and the top ten carry 0.9% to 1.4%.

Material: naive CD8+ T cells sorted from blood. The source of this sequence is a man in his late teens or twenties in good health. The chain uses TRBV7-9 and TRBJ1-2; TRBD1 matches 7 bases. CDR3 nucleotides: TGTGCCAGCAGCTCCGGGGACAGTCCGCCACCTAACTATGGCTACACCTTC. As protein: CASSSGDSPPPNYGYTF.